Detailed here is one T cell receptor (beta chain). Its target is unknown. From germline, CDR1 is SEHNR and CDR2 FQNEAQ (reference sequence). This CDR3 region has 15 residues. Trimming removed 1 base from V and 3 bases from J; junction bases left unmatched: 5. The Oncomine TCR Beta short-read assay was applied to DNA of cultured CD4+ T cells. TCRdb reprocessed the PCR reads via MiXCR and lists one record per CDR3 protein. In the table there are roughly 12,000 distinct CDR3 sequences, more than 70% of which are singletons. Treatment described: approximately 10-day PBMC culture with coronavirus spike peptide pools or control peptides (ViraFEST assay). This sample is drawn from a study of vaccination and CD4 T cells after COVID-19. Whole-study results and caveats: Among reactive clones from convalescent patients, a median around 90% appeared only post-vaccination.

The sequencing input was CD4+ T cells from blood, cultured in vitro. This chain uses TRBV7-9 with TRBJ1-2, with TRBD1 identical over 7 bases. The TCR comes from a human donor who had recovered from COVID-19. CDR3 DNA: TGTGCCAGCAGCTTAGGACAGGGAATCGACTATGGCTACACCTTC. This gives the protein CASSLGQGIDYGYTF.